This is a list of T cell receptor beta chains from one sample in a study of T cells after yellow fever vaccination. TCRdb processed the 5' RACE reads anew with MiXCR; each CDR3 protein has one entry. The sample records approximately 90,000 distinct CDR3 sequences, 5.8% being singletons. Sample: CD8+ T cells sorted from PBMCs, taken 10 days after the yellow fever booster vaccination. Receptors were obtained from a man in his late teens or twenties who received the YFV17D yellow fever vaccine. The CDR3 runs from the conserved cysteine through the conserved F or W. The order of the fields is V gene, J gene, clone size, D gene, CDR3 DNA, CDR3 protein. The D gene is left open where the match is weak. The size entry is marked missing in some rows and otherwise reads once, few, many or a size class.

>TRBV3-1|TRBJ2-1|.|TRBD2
TGTGCCAGCAGCCAAGAAGGGGAACTAGCGCAGTACAATGAGCAGTTCTTC
CASSQEGELAQYNEQFF
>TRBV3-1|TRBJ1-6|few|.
TGTGCCAGCAGAAAGGTCGGGGGTAATTCACCCCTCCACTTT
CASRKVGGNSPLHF
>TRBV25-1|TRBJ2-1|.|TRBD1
TGTGCCAGCAAAGAACAGGGGGCCGGGGAGGGCTCCTACAATGAGCAGTTCTTC
CASKEQGAGEGSYNEQFF
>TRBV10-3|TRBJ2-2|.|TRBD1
TGTGCCATCAGTGCGGGACAGGGGCCGACCGGGGAGCTGTTTTTT
CAISAGQGPTGELFF
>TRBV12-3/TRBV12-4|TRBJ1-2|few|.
TGTGCCAGCAGTTTCCTCTATGGCTACACCTTC
CASSFLYGYTF
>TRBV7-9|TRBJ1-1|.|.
TGTGCCAGCACCAGGGCTGAAGCTTTCTTT
CASTRAEAFF
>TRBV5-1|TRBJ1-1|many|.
TGCGCCAGCAGCTTGGGTGGGGTGACGACTGAAGCTTTCTTT
CASSLGGVTTEAFF
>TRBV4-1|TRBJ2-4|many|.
TGCGCCAGCAGCCAAGGTTTATATGGGGTGCAGGGAGCCAAAAACATTCAGTACTTC
CASSQGLYGVQGAKNIQYF
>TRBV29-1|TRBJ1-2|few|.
TGCAGCGTTCCGTCCCCTAAATTCCCCAACTATGGCTACACCTTC
CSVPSPKFPNYGYTF
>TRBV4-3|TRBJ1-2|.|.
TGCGCCAGCAGCCAAGAACGGTGGGCCAGTGGGTCCTATGGCTACACCTTC
CASSQERWASGSYGYTF
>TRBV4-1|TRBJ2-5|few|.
TGCGCCAGCAGCCAAACCCTGAGACAACAAGAGACCCAGTACTTC
CASSQTLRQQETQYF
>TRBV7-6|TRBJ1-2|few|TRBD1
TGTGGAGGGCGGTGGCGTGGGCAGGGGGCGTACTATGGCTACACCTTC
CGGRWRGQGAYYGYTF
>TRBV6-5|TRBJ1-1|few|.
TGTGCCAGCAGTTACAGCTCCAGCACTGAAGCTTTCTTT
CASSYSSSTEAFF
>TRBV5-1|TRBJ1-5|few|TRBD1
TGCGCCAGCAGCTTGCTCGGACAGGGGAATCAGCCCCAGCATTTT
CASSLLGQGNQPQHF
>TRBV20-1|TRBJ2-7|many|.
TGCAGTGCTCAGAAGGGGGAACAGACGGGGAGCGAGCAGTACTTC
CSAQKGEQTGSEQYF
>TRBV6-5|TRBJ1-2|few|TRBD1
TGTGCCAGCGGTTCGGGAGGGGGCTTCGATGGCTACACCTTC
CASGSGGGFDGYTF
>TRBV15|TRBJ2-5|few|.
TGTGCCACCAGCAGAGTGTTGGGAAGGGAGACCCAGTACTTC
CATSRVLGRETQYF
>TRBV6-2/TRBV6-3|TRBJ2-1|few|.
TGTGCCAGCAGTTATTTCGGGGGTTCCTACAATGAGCAGTTCTTC
CASSYFGGSYNEQFF
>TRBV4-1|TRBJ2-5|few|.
TGCGCCAGCAGTCGCACGGGAGCGGAACAAGAGACCCAGTACTTC
CASSRTGAEQETQYF